This TCR beta chain stems from a study of blood T cell repertoires in COVID-19. Across the whole study: Researchers got acute and convalescent COVID-19 samples from the United States, Italy and Spain. T cells, B-cell-depleted T cells, or PBMCs provided the cDNA or gDNA that served as material.

In germline, CDR1 is SNHLY, CDR2 FYNNEI. CDR3 length equals 14 residues. The V end lost 7 bases, the J end lost 4 bases, and 15 bases lay between the germline ends. In the source study's methods: From reference gene primer amplification, estimates of nucleated cell counts were derived. Only in-frame clones appear in the TCRdb table, and some are missing; sequencing was by immunoSEQ multiplex PCR. Clone size and V and J calls were adopted from that table, with D and trimming inferred from the DNA. Here the sample spans approximately 170,000 clones, approximately 77% being singletons. The sequenced sample was peripheral blood. The receptor was derived from a woman older than 75 with active or convalescent COVID-19. The rearrangement joins TRBV2 to TRBJ2-3, with D perhaps matching TRBD2 (5 bases). The CDR3 loop is CASTQRSNADTQYF. As DNA, the CDR3 is TGTGCCAGCACGCAGCGGAGCAACGCAGATACGCAGTATTTT.